One sample yielded the 9 T cell receptor beta chains listed below, sequenced in a study of blood T cell repertoires in COVID-19. Profiling relied on immunoSEQ multiplex PCR, and the TCRdb table lists in-frame clones only, not all of them. Among 200,000 to 250,000 clones listed, more than 80% were seen once. Sequencing was performed on peripheral blood. These receptors originate from a woman of 80 years or more with acute or convalescent COVID-19.

The sample holds a few counts of this clone. V is TRBV28 and J is TRBJ2-7, with TRBD2 matching 8 bases. The J segment lost 6 bases and the V segment lost 5 bases, leaving 9 bases of the junction unmatched. The CDR3 consists of 14 residues. CDR1 and CDR2 (germline): MDHEN, SYDVKM. The CDR3 DNA reads TGTGCCAGCAGTCTTCAAGCGGGAGTCGGCGAGCAGTACTTC. Its protein is CASSLQAGVGEQYF. The whole variable domain, filled in from reference TRBV28 and TRBJ2-7, reads DVKVTQSSRYLVKRTGEKVFLECVQDMDHENMFWYRQDPGLGLRLIYFSYDVKMKEKGDIPEGYSVSREKKERFSLILESASTNQTSMYLCASSLQAGVGEQYFGPGTRLTVT.

This clone came up a few times. The chain employs TRBV7-3 and TRBJ2-1; no definite D call. The CDR3 extends over 15 amino acids. The germline gives CDR1 SGHTA, CDR2 FQGTGA. V gave up 5 bases and J gave up 0 bases, with 11 bases separating them. In DNA form, the CDR3 reads TGTGCCAGCAGCATACATTCAAGCTCCTACAATGAGCAGTTCTTC. Translated: CASSIHSSSYNEQFF. The full variable domain, in which reference TRBV7-3 and TRBJ2-1 provide the parts outside the CDR3, is GAGVSQTPSNKVTEKGKYVELRCDPISGHTALYWYRQSLGQGPEFLIYFQGTGAADDSGLPNDRFFAVRPEGSVSTLKIQRTERGDSAVYLCASSIHSSSYNEQFFGPGTRLTVL.

The chain couples TRBV9 to TRBJ2-3; 14 nucleotides align to TRBD2. The CDR3 covers 18 residues. J gave up 0 bases and V 2 bases, and 5 bases lay outside the gene matches. The germline V gene encodes CDR1 SGDLS and CDR2 YYNGEE. The CDR3 protein is CASSVGLAGATSTDTQYF. The CDR3 nucleotides read TGTGCCAGCAGCGTGGGACTAGCGGGGGCCACTAGCACAGATACGCAGTATTTT. Full variable domain (missing parts from reference TRBV9 and TRBJ2-3): DSGVTQTPKHLITATGQRVTLRCSPRSGDLSVYWYQQSLDQGLQFLIQYYNGEERAKGNILERFSAQQFPDLHSELNLSSLELGDSALYFCASSVGLAGATSTDTQYFGPGTRLTVL.

The chain has TRBV11-3 and TRBJ2-5, with no clear D. The germline V gene encodes CDR1 SGHNT and CDR2 YENEEA. V lost 1 base to trimming and J lost 5 bases, with 14 bases between them. CDR3 size: 15 residues. DNA of the CDR3: TGTGCCAGCAGCTTAGGCGGCCTTTTGAGCGAGACCCAGTACTTC. It specifies CASSLGGLLSETQYF.

This clone appeared a single time. The chain is built from TRBV7-9 and TRBJ1-1, with D uncertain. V lost 4 bases and J 5 bases, leaving 17 bases between the germline ends. CDR3 length: 15 amino acids. Germline values: CDR1 SEHNR, CDR2 FQNEAQ (reference sequence). CDR3 sequence: CASSSPEQGFTEAFF. The CDR3 DNA sequence: TGTGCCAGCAGCTCCCCGGAGCAAGGTTTTACTGAAGCTTTCTTT.

The rearrangement links TRBV7-9 to TRBJ2-2; 13 nucleotides match TRBD2. V trimming: 6 bases; J trimming: 2 bases; junction bases outside the gene matches: 6. Germline CDR1 is SEHNR and CDR2 is FQNEAQ (reference sequence). The CDR3 consists of 17 residues. The CDR3 reads CASRPGLAGPNTGELFF. In DNA, the CDR3 is TGTGCCAGCAGACCGGGACTAGCGGGACCCAACACCGGGGAGCTGTTTTTT. Complete variable domain (other parts from reference TRBV7-9 and TRBJ2-2): DTGVSQNPRHKITKRGQNVTFRCDPISEHNRLYWYRQTLGQGPEFLTYFQNEAQLEKSRLLSDRFSAERPKGSFSTLEIQRTEQGDSAMYLCASRPGLAGPNTGELFFGEGSRLTVL.

The chain couples TRBV9 to TRBJ2-4; a weak D match, TRBD1 (5 bases). CDR1 is SGDLS and CDR2 is YYNGEE in the germline V gene. This CDR3 contains 14 residues. V gave up 3 bases and J gave up 6 bases, with 13 bases separating them. This CDR3 reads CASSEEPRANIQYF. CDR3 in DNA: TGTGCCAGCAGCGAGGAACCCAGGGCAAACATTCAGTACTTC. Using reference TRBV9 and TRBJ2-4 for the parts outside the CDR3, the full variable domain is DSGVTQTPKHLITATGQRVTLRCSPRSGDLSVYWYQQSLDQGLQFLIQYYNGEERAKGNILERFSAQQFPDLHSELNLSSLELGDSALYFCASSEEPRANIQYFGAGTRLSVL.

This clone was found a few times. The junction shows a germline mismatch at one end, possibly a read error. The chain links TRBV29-1 to TRBJ2-1; 12 bases line up with TRBD1. The CDR3 runs 18 residues. Germline CDR1 reads SQVTM; CDR2 reads ANQGSEA. Here the CDR3 DNA reads TGCAGCGCTGAAGGGAACGCCGGGACAGGGGGCGGGTACAATGAGCAGTTCTTC. Translation gives CSAEGNAGTGGGYNEQFF.

The chain couples TRBV7-2 to TRBJ1-1; 7 bases agree with TRBD1. After removal of 4 bases from V and 2 bases from J, the junction contained 7 bases not matched to a gene. The V gene's germline CDR1 is SGHTA and CDR2 FQGNSA. This CDR3 is built from 15 residues. The CDR3 bases are TGTGCCAGCAGCTCAGCGACAGGGTACAACACTGAAGCTTTCTTT. The encoded protein is CASSSATGYNTEAFF.